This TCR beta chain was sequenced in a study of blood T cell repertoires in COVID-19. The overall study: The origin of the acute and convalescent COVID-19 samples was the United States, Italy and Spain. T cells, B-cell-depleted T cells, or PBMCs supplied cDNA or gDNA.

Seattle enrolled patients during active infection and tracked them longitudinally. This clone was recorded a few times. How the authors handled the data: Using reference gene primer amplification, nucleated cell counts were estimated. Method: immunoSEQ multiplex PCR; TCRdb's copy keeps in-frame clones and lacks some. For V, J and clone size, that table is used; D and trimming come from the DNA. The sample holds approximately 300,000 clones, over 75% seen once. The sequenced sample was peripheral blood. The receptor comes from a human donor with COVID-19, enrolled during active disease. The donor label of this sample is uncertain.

CDR3 amino acids: CASSSTGIFNSPLHF. DNA for the CDR3: TGTGCCAGCAGCTCGACAGGGATATTTAATTCACCCCTCCACTTT. The chain joins TRBV7-2 to TRBJ1-6, with 7 bases aligning to TRBD1. This CDR3 spans 15 amino acids. The V gene's germline CDR1 is SGHTA and CDR2 FQGNSA. Unmatched junction bases numbered 6, after V lost 4 bases and J lost 6 bases. Together with reference TRBV7-2 and TRBJ1-6, the CDR3 gives the full variable domain: GAGVSQSPSNKVTEKGKDVELRCDPISGHTALYWYRQSLGQGLEFLIYFQGNSAPDKSGLPSDRFSAERTGGSVSTLTIQRTQQEDSAVYLCASSSTGIFNSPLHFGNGTRLTVT.